This T cell receptor beta chain was found in a study of blood T cell repertoires in COVID-19. Study overall: Samples came from the United States, Italy and Spain, spanning acute and convalescent COVID-19. PBMCs, B-cell-depleted T cells, or T cells provided the cDNA or gDNA that made up the material.

This clone was recorded only once. As processed by the authors: Reference gene primer amplification gave nucleated cell count estimates. Clones were read by immunoSEQ multiplex PCR, and TCRdb kept only the in-frame ones, dropping some. V and J calls and clone size come straight from that table; D and trimming were deduced from the DNA. The sample gives tens of thousands of clones, roughly 85% of which show up once; 10% to 15% is in the top ten. The TCR comes from a human donor in a cohort sampled during active COVID-19. The sample consisted of peripheral blood.

As DNA, the CDR3 is TGTGCCAGTCTTGGCGGGGCCTTGAACACTGAAGCTTTCTTT. Translated, it gives CASLGGALNTEAFF. The chain combines TRBV6-6 with TRBJ1-1; perhaps TRBD1 as D (5 bases). The ends were cut back, 9 bases at V and 0 bases at J, with 14 bases in the middle. CDR1 is MNHNY, CDR2 SVGAGI, per germline (reference sequence). The CDR3 extends over 14 amino acids.